This T cell receptor beta chain is from a study of blood T cell repertoires in COVID-19. Study information: T cells, B-cell-depleted T cells, or PBMCs provided the cDNA or gDNA that served as material.

In the study's own analysis: By means of reference gene primer amplification, nucleated cell counts were estimated. The assay was immunoSEQ multiplex PCR, and TCRdb's table has in-frame clones only and misses some. The DNA gave D and trimming, while V, J and clone size come from that table. Of over 150,000 clones listed, 87% were seen once; the top ten hold about 0.95%. CDR1 and CDR2 from the germline V gene are SGHVS and FQNEAQ. J was trimmed by 7 bases and V by 1 base; bases with no gene match: 10. The CDR3 spans 17 residues. Material: peripheral blood. The chain links TRBV7-8 to TRBJ2-1, with 10 positions matching TRBD2. This sequence was found in a woman between 18 and 29 years old who had recovered from COVID-19. The CDR3 DNA reads TGTGCCAGCAGCTTAGGTCCGCTAGCGGGAGTGAGGAATGAGCAGTTCTTC. Translating gives CASSLGPLAGVRNEQFF.